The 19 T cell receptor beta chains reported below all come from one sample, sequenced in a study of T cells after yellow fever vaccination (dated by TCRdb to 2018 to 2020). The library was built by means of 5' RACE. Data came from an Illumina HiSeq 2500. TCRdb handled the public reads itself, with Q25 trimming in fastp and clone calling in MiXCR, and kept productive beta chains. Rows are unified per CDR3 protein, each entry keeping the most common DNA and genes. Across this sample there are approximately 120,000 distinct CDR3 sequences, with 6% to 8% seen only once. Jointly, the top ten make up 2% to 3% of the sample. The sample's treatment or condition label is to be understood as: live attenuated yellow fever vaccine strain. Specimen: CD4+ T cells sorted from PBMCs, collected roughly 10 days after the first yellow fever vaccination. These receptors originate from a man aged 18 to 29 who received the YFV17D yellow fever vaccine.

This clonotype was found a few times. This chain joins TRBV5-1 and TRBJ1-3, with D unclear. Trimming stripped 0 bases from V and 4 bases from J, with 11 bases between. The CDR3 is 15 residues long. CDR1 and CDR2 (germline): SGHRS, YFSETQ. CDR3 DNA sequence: TGCGCCAGCAGCTTGGAGTGGGGATCCGGAAACACCATATATTTT. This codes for CASSLEWGSGNTIYF.

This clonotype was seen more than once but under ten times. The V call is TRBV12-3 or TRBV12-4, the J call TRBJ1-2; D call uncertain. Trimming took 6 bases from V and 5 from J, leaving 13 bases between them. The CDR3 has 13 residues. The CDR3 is CASSSFYSYGYTF. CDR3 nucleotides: TGTGCCAGCAGCTCCTTTTACAGTTATGGCTACACCTTC.

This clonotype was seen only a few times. The CDR3 region is CASGTSPTDTQYF. The CDR3 DNA reads as TGCGCCAGCGGGACCAGTCCGACAGATACGCAGTATTTT. This rearrangement joins TRBV5-1 to TRBJ2-3; perhaps D is TRBD1 or TRBD2 (5 bases each). Between the trimmed V and J ends, which lost 7 bases and 3 bases, there was a span of 12 bases. Germline loops: CDR1 SGHRS, CDR2 YFSETQ. This CDR3 has 13 amino acids. Together with reference TRBV5-1 and TRBJ2-3, the CDR3 gives the full variable domain: KAGVTQTPRYLIKTRGQQVTLSCSPISGHRSVSWYQQTPGQGLQFLFEYFSETQRNKGNFPGRFSGRQFSNSRSEMNVSTLELGDSALYLCASGTSPTDTQYFGPGTRLTVL.

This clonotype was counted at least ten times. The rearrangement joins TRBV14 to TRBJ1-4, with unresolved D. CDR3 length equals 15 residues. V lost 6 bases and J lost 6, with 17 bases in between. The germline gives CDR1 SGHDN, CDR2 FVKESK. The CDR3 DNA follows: TGTGCCAGCAGTGGCGGTCGGCAGAATTATGAAAAACTGTTTTTT. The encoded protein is CASSGGRQNYEKLFF.

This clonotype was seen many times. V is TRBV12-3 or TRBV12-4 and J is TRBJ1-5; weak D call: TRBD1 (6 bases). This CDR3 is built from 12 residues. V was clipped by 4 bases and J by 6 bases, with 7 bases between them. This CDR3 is CASSSQGQPQHF. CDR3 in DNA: TGTGCCAGCAGTTCACAGGGTCAGCCCCAGCATTTT.

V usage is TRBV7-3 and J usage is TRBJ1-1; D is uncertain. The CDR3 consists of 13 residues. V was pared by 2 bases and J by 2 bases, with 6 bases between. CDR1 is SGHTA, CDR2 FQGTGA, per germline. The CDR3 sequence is CASSLSINTEAFF. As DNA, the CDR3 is TGTGCCAGCAGCTTATCCATTAACACTGAAGCTTTCTTT. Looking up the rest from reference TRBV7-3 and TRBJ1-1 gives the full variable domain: GAGVSQTPSNKVTEKGKYVELRCDPISGHTALYWYRQSLGQGPEFLIYFQGTGAADDSGLPNDRFFAVRPEGSVSTLKIQRTERGDSAVYLCASSLSINTEAFFGQGTRLTVV.

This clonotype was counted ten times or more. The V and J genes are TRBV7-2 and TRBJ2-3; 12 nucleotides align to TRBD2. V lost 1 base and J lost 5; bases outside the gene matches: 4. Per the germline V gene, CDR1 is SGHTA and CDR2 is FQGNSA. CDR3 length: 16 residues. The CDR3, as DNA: TGTGCCAGCAGCTTAGTGGCTAGCGGGGGGGGAGATACGCAGTATTTT. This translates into CASSLVASGGGDTQYF.

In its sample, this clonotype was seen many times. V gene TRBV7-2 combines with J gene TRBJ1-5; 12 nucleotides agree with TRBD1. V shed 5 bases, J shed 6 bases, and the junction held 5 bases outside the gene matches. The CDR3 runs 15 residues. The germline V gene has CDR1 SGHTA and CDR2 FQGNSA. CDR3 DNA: TGTGCCAGCAGCCCAGGGACAGGGGGCGGTCAGCCCCAGCATTTT. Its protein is CASSPGTGGGQPQHF.

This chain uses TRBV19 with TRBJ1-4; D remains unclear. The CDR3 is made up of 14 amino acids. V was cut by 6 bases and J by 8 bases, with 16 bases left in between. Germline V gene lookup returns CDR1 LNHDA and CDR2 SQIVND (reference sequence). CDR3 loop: CASSITSLGEKLFF. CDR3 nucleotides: TGTGCCAGTAGCATCACGTCGCTCGGGGAAAAACTGTTTTTT.

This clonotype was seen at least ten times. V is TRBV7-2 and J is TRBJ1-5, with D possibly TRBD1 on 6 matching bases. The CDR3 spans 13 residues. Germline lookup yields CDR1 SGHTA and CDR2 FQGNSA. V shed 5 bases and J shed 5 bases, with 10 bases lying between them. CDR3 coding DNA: TGTGCCAGCAGCCCACAGGGTGATCAGCCCCAGCATTTT. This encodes CASSPQGDQPQHF.

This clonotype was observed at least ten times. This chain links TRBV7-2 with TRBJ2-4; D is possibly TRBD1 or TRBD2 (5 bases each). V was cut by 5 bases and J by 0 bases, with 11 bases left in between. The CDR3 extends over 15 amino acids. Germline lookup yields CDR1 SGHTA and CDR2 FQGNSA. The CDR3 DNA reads TGTGCCAGCAGCCCGAATGGGGGAGCCAAAAACATTCAGTACTTC. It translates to CASSPNGGAKNIQYF. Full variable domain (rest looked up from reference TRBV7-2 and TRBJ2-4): GAGVSQSPSNKVTEKGKDVELRCDPISGHTALYWYRQSLGQGLEFLIYFQGNSAPDKSGLPSDRFSAERTGGSVSTLTIQRTQQEDSAVYLCASSPNGGAKNIQYFGAGTRLSVL.

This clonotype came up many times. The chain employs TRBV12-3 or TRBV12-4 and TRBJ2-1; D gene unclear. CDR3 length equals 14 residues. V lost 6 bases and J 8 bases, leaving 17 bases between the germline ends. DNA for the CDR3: TGTGCCAGCAGCCCCAGGTTCCAGCCCGATGAGCAGTTCTTC. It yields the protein CASSPRFQPDEQFF.

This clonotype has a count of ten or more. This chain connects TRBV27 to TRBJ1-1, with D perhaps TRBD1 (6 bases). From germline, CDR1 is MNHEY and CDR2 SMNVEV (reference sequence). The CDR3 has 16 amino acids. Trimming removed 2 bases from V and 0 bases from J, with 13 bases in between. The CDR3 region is CASSLKVAGVNTEAFF. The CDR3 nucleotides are TGTGCCAGCAGTTTAAAGGTCGCAGGGGTGAACACTGAAGCTTTCTTT.

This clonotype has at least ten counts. CDR3 in amino acids: CAITGTGELFF. The CDR3, as DNA: TGTGCCATCACGGGTACCGGGGAGCTGTTTTTT. The chain carries TRBV10-3 and TRBJ2-2; D remains unclear. CDR3 size: 11 residues. Trimming took off 7 bases at V and 5 bases at J, with 5 bases between the two ends. Germline V gives CDR1 ENHRY, CDR2 SYGVKD.

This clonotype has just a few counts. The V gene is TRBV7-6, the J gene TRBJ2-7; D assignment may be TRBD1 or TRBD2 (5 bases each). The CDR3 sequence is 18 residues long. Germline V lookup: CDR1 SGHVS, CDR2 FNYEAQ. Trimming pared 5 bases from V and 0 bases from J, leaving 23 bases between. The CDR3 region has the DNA TGTGCCAGCAGCCCGCGAATGGACCGGGACCCATACTCCTACGAGCAGTACGTC. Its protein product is CASSPRMDRDPYSYEQYV.

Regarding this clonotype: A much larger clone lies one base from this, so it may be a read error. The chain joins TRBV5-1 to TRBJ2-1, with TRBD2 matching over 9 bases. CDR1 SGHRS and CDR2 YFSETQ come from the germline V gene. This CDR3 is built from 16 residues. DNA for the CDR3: TGCGCCGGCAGCGGTAGCGGGGGAGGCTCCTACAATGAGCAGTTCTTC. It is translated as CAGSGSGGGSYNEQFF. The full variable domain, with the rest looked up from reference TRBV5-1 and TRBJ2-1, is KAGVTQTPRYLIKTRGQQVTLSCSPISGHRSVSWYQQTPGQGLQFLFEYFSETQRNKGNFPGRFSGRQFSNSRSEMNVSTLELGDSALYLCAGSGSGGGSYNEQFFGPGTRLTVL.

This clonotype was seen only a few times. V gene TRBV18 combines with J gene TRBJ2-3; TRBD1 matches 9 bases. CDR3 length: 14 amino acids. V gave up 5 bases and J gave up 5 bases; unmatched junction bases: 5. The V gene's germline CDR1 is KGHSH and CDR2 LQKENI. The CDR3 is CASSTGQGLDTQYF. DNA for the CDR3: TGTGCCAGCTCAACGGGACAGGGTTTAGATACGCAGTATTTT. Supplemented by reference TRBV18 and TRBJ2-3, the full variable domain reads NAGVMQNPRHLVRRRGQEARLRCSPMKGHSHVYWYRQLPEEGLKFMVYLQKENIIDESGMPKERFSAEFPKEGPSILRIQQVVRGDSAAYFCASSTGQGLDTQYFGPGTRLTVL.

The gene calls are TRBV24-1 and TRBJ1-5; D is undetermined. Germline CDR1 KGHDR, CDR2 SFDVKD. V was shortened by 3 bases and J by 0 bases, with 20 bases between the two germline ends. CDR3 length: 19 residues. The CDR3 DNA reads TGTGCCACCAGTGATGGGTTGTCAGGCCCTGAACATAGCAATCAGCCCCAGCATTTT. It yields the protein CATSDGLSGPEHSNQPQHF.

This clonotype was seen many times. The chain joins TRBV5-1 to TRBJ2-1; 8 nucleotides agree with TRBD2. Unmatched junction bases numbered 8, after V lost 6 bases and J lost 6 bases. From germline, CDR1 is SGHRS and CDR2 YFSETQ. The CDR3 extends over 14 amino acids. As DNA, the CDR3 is TGCGCCAGCAAATACGGGGGGGCTCGCAATGAGCAGTTCTTC. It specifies CASKYGGARNEQFF. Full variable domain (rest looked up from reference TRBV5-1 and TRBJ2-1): KAGVTQTPRYLIKTRGQQVTLSCSPISGHRSVSWYQQTPGQGLQFLFEYFSETQRNKGNFPGRFSGRQFSNSRSEMNVSTLELGDSALYLCASKYGGARNEQFFGPGTRLTVL.